These 3 T cell receptor beta chains came from one sample sequenced in a study of monozygotic twins with inflammatory bowel disease. TCRdb re-called the 5' RACE reads and gives one entry per CDR3 protein, without DNA. The sample's table shows over 90,000 distinct CDR3 sequences. What was sequenced was blood. The source of these receptors is a human donor with ulcerative colitis or Crohn's disease, or a healthy co-twin of an affected twin (not recorded which).

V and J are TRBV7-9 and TRBJ2-6; TCRdb's assignment of TRBD1 cannot be checked, as there is no DNA. CDR1 SEHNR and CDR2 FQNEAQ come from the germline V gene (reference sequence). The CDR3 runs 17 residues. The CDR3 is CASSRGQGYSGANVLTF.

The rearrangement links TRBV20-1 to TRBJ1-5. The CDR3 runs to 11 residues. Germline-derived CDR1 and CDR2 are DFQATT and SNEGSKA (reference sequence). This CDR3 is CSASERQPQHF.

This chain links TRBV5-1 with TRBJ2-5; TCRdb calls TRBD2, which cannot be checked without DNA. Looked up from germline, CDR1 is SGHRS and CDR2 is YFSETQ. The CDR3 is made up of 16 amino acids. The CDR3 here is CASSLAVAEFQETQYF.